Each of the 4 T cell receptor beta chains below was sequenced from the same sample in a study of T cell repertoires in cytomegalovirus infection. TCRdb analysed the reads with MiXCR anew, one entry per CDR3 protein. The sample lists about 47,000 distinct CDR3 sequences; roughly 19% were seen once. Their antigens are not known. Sequenced here: CD8+ T cells from cultured PBMCs, sampled from culture after CMV antigen stimulation. All receptors come from a human donor in good health (CMV status not recorded). Some clones in this sample may be carry-over from other donors' samples.

There are many counts of this clonotype. The chain employs TRBV4-3 and TRBJ2-1, with TRBD2 identical over 10 bases. J was trimmed by 5 bases and V by 5 bases; bases with no gene match: 6. The CDR3 runs to 15 residues. CDR1 is LGHNA, CDR2 YSLEER, per germline. The CDR3 nucleotides are TGCGCCAGCAGCTTAGGACTAGCGGACAACAATGAGCAGTTCTTC. Translated: CASSLGLADNNEQFF.

In this sample, this clonotype turned up many times. The chain carries TRBV27 and TRBJ2-6; D is unclear. V lost 5 bases, J lost 3 bases, and 2 bases lay in between. Germline CDR1 reads MNHEY; CDR2 reads SMNVEV (reference sequence). This CDR3 is built from 12 residues. DNA of the CDR3: TGTGCCAGCAGTAGTGGGGCCAACGTCCTGACTTTC. Translating it yields CASSSGANVLTF.

This clonotype showed up many times. CDR3 in DNA: TGTGCCAGCAGCTTCGTGGGGGACAATAAGGACGAGCAGTACTTC. Protein: CASSFVGDNKDEQYF. The gene calls are TRBV7-2 and TRBJ2-7; perhaps TRBD1 as D (6 bases). Germline V lookup: CDR1 SGHTA, CDR2 FQGNSA. This CDR3 is 15 amino acids long. Trimming cost V 3 bases and J 5 bases, with 17 bases left between them.

On this clonotype itself: A read error is possible here, since a much larger clone lies one base away. The chain recombines TRBV14 with TRBJ1-1, with D perhaps matching TRBD1 (6 bases). Germline V gene data show CDR1 as SGHDN and CDR2 as FVKESK. With 2 bases removed from V and 6 bases from J, the gap between germline ends came to 10 bases. The CDR3 is 13 residues long. CDR3 sequence: CASSQTGPSEAFF. In nucleotides, the CDR3 is TGTGCCAGCAGCCAAACAGGGCCCTCTGAAGCTTTCTTT.